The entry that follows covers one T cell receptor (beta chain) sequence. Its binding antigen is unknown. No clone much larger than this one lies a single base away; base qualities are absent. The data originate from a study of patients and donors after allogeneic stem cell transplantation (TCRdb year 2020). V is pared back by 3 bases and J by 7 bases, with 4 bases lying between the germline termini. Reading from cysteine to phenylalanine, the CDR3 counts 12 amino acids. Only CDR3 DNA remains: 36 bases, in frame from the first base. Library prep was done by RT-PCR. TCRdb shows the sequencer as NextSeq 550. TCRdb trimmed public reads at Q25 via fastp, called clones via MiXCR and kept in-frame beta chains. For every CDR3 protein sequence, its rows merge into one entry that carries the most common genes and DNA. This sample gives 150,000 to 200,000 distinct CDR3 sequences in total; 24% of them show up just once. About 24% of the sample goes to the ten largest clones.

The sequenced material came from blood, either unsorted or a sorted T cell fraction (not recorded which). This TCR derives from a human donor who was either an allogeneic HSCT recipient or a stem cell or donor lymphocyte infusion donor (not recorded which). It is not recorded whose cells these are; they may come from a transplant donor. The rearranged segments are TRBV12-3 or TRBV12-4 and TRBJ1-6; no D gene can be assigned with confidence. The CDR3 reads CASSLSNSPLHF. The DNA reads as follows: TGTGCCAGCAGTTTGTCGAATTCACCCCTCCACTTT.